These 19 T cell receptor beta chains share one sample of origin, sequenced in a study of blood T cell repertoires in COVID-19. Sequencing was performed with immunoSEQ multiplex PCR; in TCRdb, only in-frame clones are kept and a portion is missing. The sample consists of over 80,000 clones, 70% to 90% of them appearing once. The specimen was peripheral blood. These receptors were collected from a human donor in a cohort sampled during active COVID-19.

The chain has TRBV5-1 and TRBJ1-3; maybe TRBD1 (6 bases). The CDR3 is 16 amino acids. V shed 0 bases and J shed 2 bases, with 12 bases lying between them. Germline CDR1 is SGHRS and CDR2 is YFSETQ. The CDR3 region has the DNA TGCGCCAGCAGCTTGGGCGGGGGGCGTACTGGAAACACCATATATTTT. As protein: CASSLGGGRTGNTIYF.

The genes are TRBV6-1 and TRBJ1-2; no clear D. V gave up 3 bases and J gave up 5 bases, with 13 bases separating them. This CDR3 is 14 amino acids long. Germline loops: CDR1 MNHNS, CDR2 SASEGT. The CDR3 here is CASSDNAGDYGYTF. CDR3 in DNA: TGTGCCAGCAGTGATAACGCGGGTGATTATGGCTACACCTTC.

This rearrangement joins TRBV10-3 to TRBJ1-1; 10 positions agree with TRBD1. Germline V gives CDR1 ENHRY, CDR2 SYGVKD. Unmatched junction bases numbered 8, after V lost 6 bases and J lost 1 base. This CDR3 region has 16 residues. CDR3 residues: CAISEGRTGGNTEAFF. The DNA for the CDR3 is TGTGCCATCAGCGAGGGTCGGACAGGGGGGAACACTGAAGCTTTCTTT.

This chain joins TRBV2 and TRBJ2-5; possible D gene TRBD1, 6 bases. The germline gives CDR1 SNHLY, CDR2 FYNNEI. V gave up 4 bases and J gave up 13 bases, with 22 bases separating them. This CDR3 has 14 amino acids. In DNA form, the CDR3 reads TGTGCCAGCAGTGTTGAACAGGGTGGGACGGTAGGGTACTTC. Protein product: CASSVEQGGTVGYF.

The chain joins TRBV20-1 to TRBJ1-4; possibly TRBD1 for D (5 bases). Germline V gene lookup returns CDR1 DFQATT and CDR2 SNEGSKA (reference sequence). This CDR3 comprises 15 residues. V was cut by 3 bases and J by 6 bases, with 17 bases left in between. The CDR3 here is CSASNSGTSDEKLFF. CDR3 bases: TGCAGTGCTAGTAACTCAGGGACTTCGGATGAAAAACTGTTTTTT.

The chain links TRBV6-5 to TRBJ2-1, with 12 bases lining up with TRBD2. Trimming cost V 9 bases and J 10 bases; bases outside gene matches: 13. This CDR3 region has 15 residues. The germline V gene has CDR1 MNHEY and CDR2 SVGAGI. CDR3 in DNA: TGTGCCAGTAGTAATCCTAGCGGGAGGGCTGGGGAGCAGTTCTTC. This encodes CASSNPSGRAGEQFF.

CDR3 residues: CASRRESDQNTEAFF. The CDR3 bases are TGTGCCAGTAGGCGGGAGTCGGACCAGAACACTGAAGCTTTCTTT. The J gene is TRBJ1-1, the V gene TRBV19; no definite D call. The CDR3 spans 15 residues. Germline V lookup: CDR1 LNHDA, CDR2 SQIVND (reference sequence). V shed 6 bases and J shed 1 base, with 15 bases lying between them.

The chain joins TRBV23-1 to TRBJ1-1, with D uncertain. TRBV23-1 is an open reading frame whose function is uncertain. Deletions cut 0 bases from V and 9 bases from J, with 5 bases between. The CDR3 consists of 11 residues. The CDR3 nucleotides are TGCGCCAGCAGTCAATCGAGCAAAGCTTTCTTT. Translation: CASSQSSKAFF.

The V gene is TRBV27, the J gene TRBJ2-7; 9 bases agree with TRBD1. The germline V gene has CDR1 MNHEY and CDR2 SMNVEV (reference sequence). J was trimmed by 5 bases and V by 4 bases; bases with no gene match: 9. The CDR3 has 15 amino acids. The CDR3 DNA reads TGTGCCAGCAGTTCACCGGGACAGGGTTCGGACGAGCAGTACTTC. Translated, it gives CASSSPGQGSDEQYF.

The chain is built from TRBV11-1 and TRBJ1-1; possibly TRBD1 for D (5 bases). The germline V gene has CDR1 SGHAT and CDR2 FQDESV (reference sequence). This CDR3 spans 14 amino acids. V lost 5 bases and J 1 base, leaving 11 bases between the germline ends. CDR3 residues: CASSKGATNTEAFF. In nucleotides, the CDR3 is TGTGCCAGCAGCAAAGGGGCCACGAACACTGAAGCTTTCTTT.

This chain connects TRBV25-1 to TRBJ1-2; D gene ambiguous. Germline V gene data show CDR1 as MGHDK and CDR2 as SYGVNS. The length of the CDR3 is 13 residues. The V and J ends lost 3 bases and 8 bases respectively, with 13 bases between them. The CDR3 loop is CASSDHEVGGYTF. For the CDR3, the DNA is TGTGCCAGCAGTGACCATGAGGTCGGGGGCTACACCTTC.

This chain links TRBV15 with TRBJ1-4; D is possibly TRBD1 (6 bases). Trimming cost V 5 bases and J 2 bases, with 15 bases left between them. Germline V CDR1 and CDR2: LNHNV, YYDKDF (reference sequence). The CDR3 loop spans 16 amino acids. This CDR3 reads CATSGTIRGTNEKLFF. The CDR3 coding sequence is TGTGCCACCAGCGGGACCATTAGGGGGACTAATGAAAAACTGTTTTTT.

Details on this clone: One end of the junction fails to match germline, which may point to a read error. CDR3 protein: CASSPRLAGGSNTGELFF. For the CDR3, the DNA is TGTGCTAGCAGCCCCCGACTAGCGGGAGGGTCGAACACCGGGGAGCTGTTTTTT. The V gene is TRBV7-7, the J gene TRBJ2-2, with 14 bases aligning to TRBD2. Per germline, CDR1 SSHAT and CDR2 FNYEAQ (reference sequence). This CDR3 is built from 18 residues.

The chain has TRBV3-1 (or the pseudogene TRBV3-2) and TRBJ1-2; TRBD1 agrees at 7 bases. The CDR3 contains 13 residues. Germline CDR1 and CDR2: LGHDT and YNNKEL (reference sequence). V dropped 1 base and J dropped 8; count of bases not matched to a gene: 4. The CDR3 DNA reads TGTGCCAGCAGCCAAGGACAGGGTCGGGGCTACACCTTC. Translation: CASSQGQGRGYTF.

The J gene is TRBJ2-5, the V gene TRBV3-1 (or the pseudogene TRBV3-2); TRBD1 matches at 10 bases. This CDR3 region has 16 residues. V shed 4 bases, J shed 7 bases, and the junction held 12 bases outside the gene matches. Looked up from germline, CDR1 is LGHDT and CDR2 is YNNKEL (reference sequence). The CDR3 region is CASSPRRDRGFWTQYF. DNA for the CDR3: TGTGCCAGCAGCCCGCGTAGGGACAGGGGTTTTTGGACCCAGTACTTC.

This clone was seen a handful of times. This chain uses TRBV2 with TRBJ1-1; maybe TRBD1 (6 bases). Germline CDR1 reads SNHLY; CDR2 reads FYNNEI. This CDR3 has 13 amino acids. V lost 9 bases and J 2 bases, leaving 13 bases between the germline ends. Here the CDR3 DNA reads TGTGCCAGTGGGGGACACCGTAACACTGAAGCTTTCTTT. Its protein is CASGGHRNTEAFF.

In its sample, this clone was seen once. Here the CDR3 reads CASSRRGFGQPQHF. In DNA form, the CDR3 reads TGTGCCAGCAGCCGGCGGGGATTCGGGCAGCCCCAGCATTTT. V usage is TRBV13 and J usage is TRBJ1-5, with D unclear. V lost 5 bases, J lost 7 bases, and 15 bases lay in between. From germline, CDR1 is PRHDT and CDR2 FYEKMQ (reference sequence). The CDR3 runs 14 residues. Complete variable domain (other parts from reference TRBV13 and TRBJ1-5): AAGVIQSPRHLIKEKRETATLKCYPIPRHDTVYWYQQGPGQDPQFLISFYEKMQSDKGSIPDRFSAQQFSDYHSELNMSSLELGDSALYFCASSRRGFGQPQHFGDGTRLSIL.

The gene calls are TRBV7-9 and TRBJ2-7, with TRBD1 matching over 10 bases. The V segment lost 1 base and the J segment 2 bases; nucleotides outside the gene matches: 8. This CDR3 comprises 17 residues. Per the germline V gene, CDR1 is SEHNR and CDR2 is FQNEAQ (reference sequence). CDR3 DNA sequence: TGTGCCAGCAGCTTAGGGTGGGGACAGGGGATTCCCTACGAGCAGTACTTC. Amino acids: CASSLGWGQGIPYEQYF.

The rearrangement joins TRBV6-5 to TRBJ2-1; D is ambiguous. Germline V CDR1 and CDR2: MNHEY, SVGAGI. The CDR3 totals 11 residues. The V end lost 6 bases, the J end lost 7 bases, and 7 bases lay between the germline ends. The CDR3 nucleotides are TGTGCCAGCAGCCGAGAGAATGAGCAGTTCTTC. Its protein product is CASSRENEQFF.